The rows below give T cell receptor beta chains drawn from one sample of a study of shared clonotypes between healthy human individuals. Method: immunoSEQ multiplex PCR; TCRdb's copy keeps in-frame clones and lacks some. The sample shows roughly 1,500,000 clones, under 99% of them seen only once. The sequenced material came from naive CD4+ T cells sorted from blood. These receptors originate from a man between 25 and 39 years old in good health. CDR3s include the opening cysteine and the closing phenylalanine or tryptophan. Each record gives: D gene, V gene, clone size, J gene, CDR3 DNA, CDR3 protein. D genes are given only for firm matches. Expanded clones are given a class, and other clones once, few, many or no size at all.

>NA|TRBV11-3|NA|TRBJ2-3
TGTGCCAGCAGCTTAGATAGTCAGGGCACAGATACGCAGTATTTT
CASSLDSQGTDTQYF
>NA|TRBV9|NA|TRBJ2-1
TGTGCCAGCAGCGTAGGTGGGAGAGCCCCAAACAATGAGCAGTTCTTC
CASSVGGRAPNNEQFF
>TRBD1|TRBV5-1|NA|TRBJ1-5
TGCGCCAGCAGCTTGGACGGACAGGGCAGTCAGCCCCAGCATTTT
CASSLDGQGSQPQHF
>TRBD1|TRBV27|NA|TRBJ2-3
TGTGCCAGCAGGTCCCATAGGGACAGGGGGCTTGATACGCAGTATTTT
CASRSHRDRGLDTQYF
>NA|TRBV18|NA|TRBJ1-3
TGTGCCAGCTCACCACCCGGTATAGGACTAAGCTCTGGAAACACCATATATTTT
CASSPPGIGLSSGNTIYF
>TRBD2|TRBV25-1|NA|TRBJ2-1
TGTGCCAGCAGTGAATATTCGGGACTAGCGGGGTACAATGAGCAGTTCTTC
CASSEYSGLAGYNEQFF
>NA|TRBV18|NA|TRBJ1-5
TGTGCCAGCTCACCAGCGGGGGTGGGCACCAATCAGCCCCAGCATTTT
CASSPAGVGTNQPQHF
>TRBD1|TRBV2|NA|TRBJ2-7
TGTGCCAGCAGTACGGACAGGGGAGGCGAGCAGTACTTC
CASSTDRGGEQYF
>TRBD1|TRBV19|NA|TRBJ2-2
TGTGCCAGTAAAACCGGGACAGCGAACACCGGGGAGCTGTTTTTT
CASKTGTANTGELFF
>TRBD1|TRBV19|NA|TRBJ1-5
TGTGCCAGTAGTATAGATCAGGACAGGGTAAGTCAGCCCCAGCATTTT
CASSIDQDRVSQPQHF
>NA|TRBV10-3|NA|TRBJ2-7
TGTGCCATCAGGCGGGACACCTCGGACGAGCAGTACTTC
CAIRRDTSDEQYF
>NA|TRBV6-1|NA|TRBJ2-5
TGTGCCAGCAGGTGGACATTCCAAGAGACCCAGTACTTC
CASRWTFQETQYF
>NA|TRBV21-1|NA|TRBJ2-3
TGTGCCAGCAGTATAGCGGGAGGCACAGATACGCAGTATTTT
CASSIAGGTDTQYF
>NA|TRBV10-2|NA|TRBJ1-2
TGCGCCAGCAGTTCTGATGGGAACAACTATGGCTACACCTTC
CASSSDGNNYGYTF
>TRBD2|TRBV19|NA|TRBJ2-7
TGTGCCAGTAGTCCTGGACTAGCGGGGGACTACGAGCAGTACTTC
CASSPGLAGDYEQYF
>NA|TRBV7-9|NA|TRBJ1-1
TGTGCCAGCAGCCTAAGAGAAGAAGGGACTGAAGCTTTCTTT
CASSLREEGTEAFF
>TRBD2|TRBV7-2|NA|TRBJ2-7
TGTGCCAGCAGCTTTTCGGGGACTTCGGGACTAGCGGGACCGTACGAGCAGTACTTC
CASSFSGTSGLAGPYEQYF
>NA|TRBV30|few|TRBJ1-4
TGTGCCTGGAGTGGCGAACAGAATGAAAAACTGTTTTTT
CAWSGEQNEKLFF
>NA|TRBV7-6|NA|TRBJ1-1
TGTGCCAGCAGTCTAGACCGGGGGACTGAAGCTTTCTTT
CASSLDRGTEAFF
>NA|TRBV5-1|NA|TRBJ2-7
TGCGCCAGCAGCCTGAGACAGGGACTCTACGAGCAGTACTTC
CASSLRQGLYEQYF
>TRBD1|TRBV27|NA|TRBJ1-5
TGTGCCAGCAGCCAAGGGGGCCTTGAGCCCCAGCATTTT
CASSQGGLEPQHF
>NA|TRBV9|NA|TRBJ2-7
TGTGCCAGCAGGGGAGTGTGGTACTTC
CASRGVWYF
>NA|TRBV6-1|NA|TRBJ2-3
TGTGCCAGCAGTGCTAGTTTAGCGGTAACAGATACGCAGTATTTT
CASSASLAVTDTQYF
>TRBD1|TRBV19|NA|TRBJ2-1
TGTGCCAGTAGTAGGCCGGGACAGGGCTACAATGAGCAGTTCTTC
CASSRPGQGYNEQFF
>NA|TRBV28|once|TRBJ2-1
TGTGCCAGCAATCTCGCTGGACGCCCATCCTACAATGAGCAGTTCTTC
CASNLAGRPSYNEQFF
>NA|TRBV7-3|NA|TRBJ2-1
TGTGCCAGCAGCTTCCGGGGTCATGAGCAGTTCTTC
CASSFRGHEQFF
>TRBD2|TRBV5-1|NA|TRBJ2-1
TGCGCCAGCGCTCGGTGGGGACTATACAATGAGCAGTTCTTC
CASARWGLYNEQFF
>NA|TRBV5-5|NA|TRBJ1-5
TGTGCCAGCAGCCAGGACGATAGGTCCCAGCATTTT
CASSQDDRSQHF
>TRBD2|TRBV6-4|NA|TRBJ2-1
TGTGCCAGCAGCGGGGGTTCAGCGGGAAACAATGAGCAGTTCTTC
CASSGGSAGNNEQFF
>TRBD2|TRBV11-2|NA|TRBJ2-7
TGTGCCAGCAGCTTCGGGAGGGTCAACGAGCAGTACTTC
CASSFGRVNEQYF
>NA|TRBV2|once|TRBJ2-3
TGTGCCACCGTGAGGGACCACACCACAGATACGCAGTATTTT
CATVRDHTTDTQYF
>NA|TRBV7-6|NA|TRBJ2-7
TGTGCCAGCAGTCTCCTTCGAGGGCGGTCAGGGGTGTCCTACGAGCAGTACTTC
CASSLLRGRSGVSYEQYF
>NA|TRBV2|NA|TRBJ2-7
TGTGCCAGCAGTAGCCCTGACAGTGGATTCTACGAGCAGTACTTC
CASSSPDSGFYEQYF
>NA|TRBV5-4|NA|TRBJ1-4
TGTGCCAGCAGCTTACAGGGTACCACTAATGAAAAACTGTTTTTT
CASSLQGTTNEKLFF
>NA|TRBV6-5|NA|TRBJ2-1
TGTGCCAGCAGTTACCTCGCAGCGGAGCAGTTCTTC
CASSYLAAEQFF
>NA|TRBV9|NA|TRBJ2-7
TGTGCCAGCAGCGTTTCGGACGGGGTTCCCGGTGAGCAGTACTTC
CASSVSDGVPGEQYF
>NA|TRBV25-1|NA|TRBJ1-2
TGTGCCAGCAGTGCAACAGGGAAAACCTTTGGCTATGGCTACACCTTC
CASSATGKTFGYGYTF
>NA|TRBV10-3|NA|TRBJ1-2
TGTGCCATCAGTGAGACAGTATATGGCTACACCTTC
CAISETVYGYTF
>NA|TRBV21-1|NA|TRBJ2-7
TGTGCCAGCAGCAAAGGTAAAGGCGGGAAGTCCTACGAGCAGTACTTC
CASSKGKGGKSYEQYF
>TRBD2|TRBV4-3|once|TRBJ2-3
TGCGCCAGCAGCCAAGGGCTAGCGGGAGGAGTAGATACGCAGTATTTT
CASSQGLAGGVDTQYF